The 24 T cell receptor beta chains below all came from one sample that was sequenced in a study of naive and memory T cell subsets. Findings and caveats of the study: A few larger clonotypes appeared in naive repertoires, especially CD8, possibly memory cells re-expressing CD45RA.

An equimolar mix of two oligonucleotides served as the beta constant-region primer for TRBC1 and TRBC2. Four rounds of PCR amplified the ligated cDNA using nested alpha and beta constant-region primers plus SP2. From the UMI-ligation and nested PCR reads, TCRdb called clonotypes with MiXCR, one entry per CDR3 protein. The sample has approximately 100,000 distinct CDR3 sequences, around 15% seen once. These receptors' targets are unknown. The sequencing input was naive CD8+ T cells from blood. The receptor set was obtained from a human donor in good health.

This clonotype was seen only a few times. The genes are TRBV5-6 and TRBJ2-1; 10 nucleotides line up with TRBD1. From germline, CDR1 is SGHDT and CDR2 YYEEEE. V shed 5 bases, J shed 7 bases, and the junction held 9 bases outside the gene matches. The CDR3 is 15 amino acids. CDR3 sequence: CASRLRDRGSNEQFF. CDR3 coding DNA: TGTGCCAGCAGACTCCGGGACAGGGGCTCTAATGAGCAGTTCTTC. Supplemented by reference TRBV5-6 and TRBJ2-1, the full variable domain reads DAGVTQSPTHLIKTRGQQVTLRCSPKSGHDTVSWYQQALGQGPQFIFQYYEEEERQRGNFPDRFSGHQFPNYSSELNVNALLLGDSALYLCASRLRDRGSNEQFFGPGTRLTVL.

This clonotype has just a few counts. The chain is built from TRBV6-5 and TRBJ2-4; D is unclear. Germline values: CDR1 MNHEY, CDR2 SVGAGI. The germline V and J ends were trimmed by 4 bases and 6 bases, with 4 bases remaining between them. The CDR3 is 11 amino acids. CDR3 residues: CASSLGNIQYF. The CDR3 DNA is TGTGCCAGCAGTTTAGGAAACATTCAGTACTTC.

This clonotype was detected many times. V gene TRBV20-1 combines with J gene TRBJ2-6; 10 nucleotides align to TRBD1. Trimming removed 6 bases from V and 0 bases from J; junction bases left unmatched: 8. This CDR3 contains 17 residues. Per the germline V gene, CDR1 is DFQATT and CDR2 is SNEGSKA (reference sequence). The CDR3 here is CSAARQGAASGANVLTF. The CDR3 DNA follows: TGCAGTGCCGCAAGACAGGGGGCCGCCTCTGGGGCCAACGTCCTGACTTTC.

Ten or more counts support this clonotype. CDR3 sequence (DNA): TGTGCCAGCAGCTTAAGCGGATCAATCTACAATGAGCAGTTCTTC. Translation: CASSLSGSIYNEQFF. The genes are TRBV7-8 and TRBJ2-1; the D gene is possibly TRBD2 (5 bases). This CDR3 region has 15 residues. Germline assignment: CDR1 SGHVS and CDR2 FQNEAQ. V lost 2 bases and J 3 bases, leaving 11 bases between the germline ends. Filled out from reference TRBV7-8 and TRBJ2-1, the complete variable domain reads GAGVSQSPRYKVAKRGQDVALRCDPISGHVSLFWYQQALGQGPEFLTYFQNEAQLDKSGLPSDRFFAERPEGSVSTLKIQRTQQEDSAVYLCASSLSGSIYNEQFFGPGTRLTVL.

The V call is TRBV11-2, the J call TRBJ2-3, with D hard to call. V lost 5 bases to trimming and J lost 5 bases, with 11 bases between them. Per germline, CDR1 SGHAT and CDR2 FQNNGV. CDR3 size: 13 residues. The chain's CDR3 is CASSPLHGDTQYF. CDR3 in DNA: TGTGCCAGCAGCCCGCTACATGGAGATACGCAGTATTTT.

V is TRBV6-6 and J is TRBJ2-7; D unclear. Germline CDR1 reads MNHNY; CDR2 reads SVGAGI (reference sequence). V lost 4 bases and J 0 bases, leaving 10 bases between the germline ends. This CDR3 has 14 residues. This CDR3 reads CASSLSQDSYEQYF. DNA of the CDR3: TGTGCCAGCAGTTTATCCCAGGACTCCTACGAGCAGTACTTC.

This clonotype was counted a few times. This chain uses TRBV14 with TRBJ2-7; D is possibly TRBD1 (6 bases). Germline assignment: CDR1 SGHDN and CDR2 FVKESK. The CDR3 consists of 13 residues. The V end was cut by 3 bases, the J end by 3 bases, with 9 bases between. The CDR3 sequence: CASSHWDNYEQYF. CDR3 in DNA: TGTGCCAGCAGCCACTGGGACAACTACGAGCAGTACTTC.

The CDR3 is CASSFYPSGGAREQFF. CDR3 nucleotide sequence: TGTGCCAGCAGCTTCTACCCCAGCGGGGGGGCACGGGAGCAGTTCTTC. The chain has TRBV11-3 and TRBJ2-1; TRBD2 matches 10 bases. The CDR3 contains 16 residues. The junction had 12 bases not matched to a gene; V was cut back by 3 bases and J by 10 bases. The V gene's germline CDR1 is SGHNT and CDR2 YENEEA. The full variable domain, rest sourced from reference TRBV11-3 and TRBJ2-1, is EAGVVQSPRYKIIEKKQPVAFWCNPISGHNTLYWYLQNLGQGPELLIRYENEEAVDDSQLPKDRFSAERLKGVDSTLKIQPAELGDSAVYLCASSFYPSGGAREQFFGPGTRLTVL.

This sequence joins TRBV7-9 and TRBJ2-5; TRBD2 might be the D (6 bases). Germline loops: CDR1 SEHNR, CDR2 FQNEAQ (reference sequence). V gave up 5 bases and J gave up 3 bases, with 13 bases separating them. The CDR3 sequence is 14 residues long. The chain's CDR3 is CASSPTGGEETQYF. In DNA form, the CDR3 reads TGTGCCAGCAGCCCCACCGGAGGGGAAGAGACCCAGTACTTC.

The chain combines TRBV29-1 with TRBJ1-1; D is unclear. CDR3 length equals 11 residues. The germline V gene encodes CDR1 SQVTM and CDR2 ANQGSEA. Trimming stripped 5 bases from V and 11 bases from J, with 15 bases between. Here the CDR3 DNA reads TGCAGCGTTATTCAGGAGGGCCTGGCTTTCTTT. It yields the protein CSVIQEGLAFF.

This clonotype turned up a few times. The CDR3 protein is CSVEGPRAYGYTF. The CDR3 DNA reads TGCAGCGTTGAGGGCCCGAGGGCCTATGGCTACACCTTC. J is TRBJ1-2 and V is TRBV29-1; no reliable D call. Trimming removed 3 bases at V and 4 bases at J, with 12 bases between. This CDR3 region has 13 residues. Germline V gene sequence: CDR1 SQVTM, CDR2 ANQGSEA.

This clonotype was observed at least ten times. The chain recombines TRBV29-1 with TRBJ1-1, with 9 bases that match TRBD1. The V gene's germline CDR1 is SQVTM and CDR2 ANQGSEA. The CDR3 sequence is 13 residues long. V lost 5 bases to trimming and J lost 4 bases; unmatched junction nucleotides: 5. The CDR3 here is CSVHDRGGTEAFF. CDR3 DNA sequence: TGCAGCGTTCACGACAGGGGGGGCACTGAAGCTTTCTTT.

In this sample, this clonotype turned up a few times. V usage is TRBV29-1 and J usage is TRBJ2-7, with unresolved D. The CDR3 loop spans 14 amino acids. CDR1 is SQVTM and CDR2 is ANQGSEA in the germline V gene. V was shortened by 3 bases and J by 0 bases, with 12 bases between the two germline ends. CDR3 in amino acids: CSVEGWEGSYEQYF. Written as DNA, the CDR3 is TGCAGCGTTGAGGGGTGGGAAGGCTCCTACGAGCAGTACTTC.

This clonotype was observed a handful of times. The V and J genes are TRBV7-8 and TRBJ2-2, with D maybe TRBD2 (6 bases). The CDR3 spans 16 residues. V lost 6 bases and J 3 bases, leaving 17 bases between the germline ends. The V gene's germline CDR1 is SGHVS and CDR2 FQNEAQ. The CDR3, as DNA: TGTGCCAGCAGTAGACCGACGGGGGTCGACACCGGGGAGCTGTTTTTT. Amino acids: CASSRPTGVDTGELFF.

This clonotype was detected a few times. The chain joins TRBV2 to TRBJ1-5; weak D call: TRBD1 (6 bases). Trimming removed 6 bases from V and 1 base from J, with 13 bases in between. Looked up from germline, CDR1 is SNHLY and CDR2 is FYNNEI. This CDR3 contains 15 residues. The CDR3 sequence is CASRPRGISNQPQHF. The DNA for the CDR3 is TGTGCCAGCAGACCTAGGGGGATCAGCAATCAGCCCCAGCATTTT.

J is TRBJ1-5 and V is TRBV6-2 or TRBV6-3, with TRBD1 as a possible D gene (6 bases). The CDR3 has 16 amino acids. The V gene lost 0 bases and the J gene lost 2 bases, with 11 bases spanning the gap. The V gene's germline CDR1 is MNHEY and CDR2 SVGEGT. Here the CDR3 reads CASSYSRDIGNQPQHF. The CDR3 DNA is TGTGCCAGCAGTTACTCGAGGGACATTGGCAATCAGCCCCAGCATTTT.

The V call is TRBV7-9, the J call TRBJ1-4; D is undetermined. The CDR3 length is 17 residues. V lost 1 base and J lost 8, with 20 bases in between. Per germline, CDR1 SEHNR and CDR2 FQNEAQ (reference sequence). The CDR3: CASSLVPGRYPGEKLFF. CDR3 DNA: TGTGCCAGCAGCTTAGTCCCAGGCCGCTACCCGGGGGAAAAACTGTTTTTT.

The V gene is TRBV5-1, the J gene TRBJ1-5, with D perhaps TRBD1 (5 bases). This CDR3 is 14 amino acids long. Germline assignment: CDR1 SGHRS and CDR2 YFSETQ. V lost 0 bases and J 5 bases, leaving 9 bases between the germline ends. In nucleotides, the CDR3 is TGCGCCAGCAGCTTGGCGGGGGTTCATCAGCCCCAGCATTTT. It is translated as CASSLAGVHQPQHF. The complete variable domain, with remaining parts taken from reference TRBV5-1 and TRBJ1-5, reads KAGVTQTPRYLIKTRGQQVTLSCSPISGHRSVSWYQQTPGQGLQFLFEYFSETQRNKGNFPGRFSGRQFSNSRSEMNVSTLELGDSALYLCASSLAGVHQPQHFGDGTRLSIL.

The chain combines TRBV5-1 with TRBJ2-5, with D possibly TRBD2 on 5 matching bases. V lost 0 bases to trimming and J lost 5 bases, with 14 bases between them. The CDR3 has 15 residues. Germline-derived CDR1 and CDR2 are SGHRS and YFSETQ. The CDR3 reads CASSLEWSSGETQYF. The CDR3, as DNA: TGCGCCAGCAGCTTGGAGTGGTCCTCGGGGGAGACCCAGTACTTC.

This chain joins TRBV7-9 and TRBJ1-1, with TRBD1 as a possible D gene (5 bases). The CDR3 consists of 13 residues. Germline CDR1 and CDR2: SEHNR and FQNEAQ (reference sequence). V dropped 5 bases and J dropped 5 bases, with 12 bases sitting between them. DNA for the CDR3: TGTGCCAGCAGCCGGGGGGGAGGAACTGAAGCTTTCTTT. It yields the protein CASSRGGGTEAFF.

CDR3 protein: CASGLMGGNEQFF. CDR3 nucleotide sequence: TGTGCTAGTGGTTTGATGGGGGGCAATGAGCAGTTCTTC. The V gene is TRBV12-5, the J gene TRBJ2-1, with D maybe TRBD2 (6 bases). The CDR3 contains 13 residues. Trimming took 2 bases from V and 6 from J, leaving 8 bases between them. Germline CDR1 LGHNT, CDR2 FRNRAP.

The chain is built from TRBV11-1 and TRBJ2-1, with D perhaps matching TRBD1 or TRBD2 (5 bases each). The germline CDR1 and CDR2 sequences are SGHAT and FQDESV (reference sequence). The CDR3 runs 16 residues. V shed 4 bases and J shed 2 bases, with 15 bases lying between them. This chain's CDR3 is CASSSEGRATYNEQFF. DNA of the CDR3: TGTGCCAGCAGCTCCGAGGGCAGGGCGACCTACAATGAGCAGTTCTTC. Using reference TRBV11-1 and TRBJ2-1 for the parts outside the CDR3, the full variable domain is EAEVAQSPRYKITEKSQAVAFWCDPISGHATLYWYRQILGQGPELLVQFQDESVVDDSQLPKDRFSAERLKGVDSTLKIQPAELGDSAMYLCASSSEGRATYNEQFFGPGTRLTVL.

This clonotype was picked up a small number of times. The chain employs TRBV7-3 and TRBJ2-1; D may be TRBD2 (8 bases). This CDR3 has 15 residues. The germline V and J ends were trimmed by 5 bases and 7 bases, with 18 bases remaining between them. Germline CDR1 is SGHTA and CDR2 is FQGTGA. The CDR3 loop is CASSLGGGGRNEQFF. In DNA, the CDR3 is TGTGCCAGCAGCCTGGGAGGGGGCGGGAGGAATGAGCAGTTCTTC.

This clonotype was seen a few times. This chain joins TRBV6-1 and TRBJ1-2; perhaps TRBD1 as D (5 bases). Germline values: CDR1 MNHNS, CDR2 SASEGT. This CDR3 spans 13 amino acids. Trimming removed 2 bases from V and 3 bases from J, with 7 bases in between. CDR3 protein: CASSEMGHYGYTF. The CDR3 nucleotides read TGTGCCAGCAGTGAAATGGGGCACTATGGCTACACCTTC.